These 23 T cell receptor beta chains were sequenced from one sample in a study of shared clonotypes between healthy human individuals. Naive CD8 isolation took CD45RO-negative cells positively selected for CCR7 and excluded terminally differentiated effector memory CD45RA+ cells. Only in-frame clones appear in the TCRdb table, and some are missing; sequencing was by immunoSEQ multiplex PCR. The table shows millions of clones, with roughly 91% occurring only once. Sequenced sample: naive CD8+ T cells from PBMCs. The receptor set was obtained from a man aged 18 to 30 in good health. Some clones in this sample may be carry-over from other donors' samples.

The chain employs TRBV7-8 and TRBJ2-4, with TRBD2 identical over 7 bases. V shed 5 bases and J 0 bases; nucleotides not matched to a gene: 4. The germline CDR1 and CDR2 sequences are SGHVS and FQNEAQ. This CDR3 is 15 amino acids long. CDR3 loop: CASSPGGSAKNIQYF. The CDR3 DNA sequence: TGTGCCAGCAGCCCCGGGGGGTCAGCCAAAAACATTCAGTACTTC.

This rearrangement joins TRBV27 to TRBJ2-2; 9 nucleotides agree with TRBD2. Germline V CDR1 and CDR2: MNHEY, SMNVEV (reference sequence). This CDR3 is built from 16 residues. Losses at the gene ends were 2 bases for V and 6 bases for J; bases not matched to a gene: 7. Here the CDR3 DNA reads TGTGCCAGCAGTTTACGGGGCGGGAGGGCCCCCGGGGAGCTGTTTTTT. It encodes CASSLRGGRAPGELFF.

V is TRBV9 and J is TRBJ1-2, with D possibly matching TRBD1 (6 bases). In germline, CDR1 is SGDLS, CDR2 YYNGEE. Trimming took off 3 bases at V and 8 bases at J, with 14 bases between the two ends. This CDR3 region has 13 residues. CDR3 sequence reads: CASSGVTGSGYTF. The CDR3 DNA is TGTGCCAGCAGCGGGGTGACAGGAAGCGGCTACACCTTC.

The CDR3 is CADGSHNTGELFF. The CDR3 nucleotides read TGTGCCGATGGTAGCCACAACACCGGGGAGCTGTTTTTT. The chain uses TRBV30 and TRBJ2-2, with D uncertain. Trimming removed 8 bases from V and 2 bases from J, with 12 bases in between. This CDR3 has 13 amino acids. Germline CDR1 reads GTSNPN; CDR2 reads SVGIG (reference sequence).

Here the CDR3 reads CASSLLIGDPPQHF. The CDR3 nucleotides are TGTGCCAGCAGCCTCTTGATAGGTGATCCGCCCCAGCATTTT. V gene TRBV7-2 combines with J gene TRBJ1-5; D call uncertain. Trimming shortened V by 5 bases and J by 9 bases, and 17 bases separated the two germline ends. The CDR3 totals 14 residues. Germline loops: CDR1 SGHTA, CDR2 FQGNSA.

This chain connects TRBV6-6 to TRBJ1-1; the D is unclear. V lost 2 bases, J lost 0 bases, and 10 bases lay in between. CDR1 and CDR2 from the germline V gene are MNHNY and SVGAGI (reference sequence). This CDR3 has 15 residues. The CDR3 loop reads CASSYPQFMNTEAFF. The CDR3 DNA follows: TGTGCCAGCAGTTACCCGCAATTCATGAACACTGAAGCTTTCTTT.

About this clone itself: Additional DNA sequences in this sample encode the identical CDR3. The V and J genes are TRBV28 and TRBJ2-7; weak D call: TRBD2 (5 bases). Germline V gives CDR1 MDHEN, CDR2 SYDVKM. Trimming shortened V by 3 bases and J by 3 bases, and 9 bases separated the two germline ends. This CDR3 is 13 amino acids long. CDR3 protein: CASSFLEDYEQYF. CDR3 in DNA: TGTGCCAGCAGTTTTTTGGAGGACTACGAGCAGTACTTC.

In the case of this clone: This specimen includes other DNA sequences encoding the same CDR3. The gene calls are TRBV6-5 and TRBJ2-7, with a possible D match to TRBD2 (5 bases). The CDR3 consists of 14 residues. Germline CDR1 is MNHEY and CDR2 is SVGAGI. V lost 2 bases to trimming and J lost 2 bases, with 10 bases between them. CDR3 region: CASSYGERAYEQYF. The CDR3 DNA follows: TGTGCCAGCAGTTACGGAGAGAGGGCCTACGAGCAGTACTTC.

The chain couples TRBV4-1 to TRBJ1-5; D is uncertain. The CDR3 contains 15 residues. Trimming left V 0 bases short and J 2 bases short, with 8 bases between. CDR1 is MGHRA, CDR2 YSYEKL, per germline. CDR3 nucleotide sequence: TGCGCCAGCAGCCAAGACAGGTTTGGCAATCAGCCCCAGCATTTT. Protein sequence: CASSQDRFGNQPQHF.

As regards this clone: The same CDR3 is also encoded by other DNA sequences in this sample. The chain links TRBV19 to TRBJ2-7; the D call may be TRBD1 or TRBD2 (5 bases each). Deletions cut 3 bases from V and 0 bases from J, with 12 bases between. The CDR3 is made up of 15 amino acids. Germline loops: CDR1 LNHDA, CDR2 SQIVND (reference sequence). The CDR3 nucleotides read TGTGCCAGTAGTATTCCCGGGACCCCCTCCTACGAGCAGTACTTC. It specifies CASSIPGTPSYEQYF.

In nucleotides, the CDR3 is TGTGCCAGCAGCAATGGGGGACTAGCTGGGAATGAGCAGTTCTTC. Encoded protein: CASSNGGLAGNEQFF. V usage is TRBV7-6 and J usage is TRBJ2-1; 9 nucleotides align to TRBD2. The CDR3 has 15 amino acids. CDR1 and CDR2 (germline): SGHVS, FNYEAQ. The trim removed 5 bases at V and 7 bases at J, leaving 9 bases unmatched.

This chain uses TRBV2 with TRBJ2-1; a possible D gene is TRBD2 (5 bases). The CDR3 has 15 amino acids. V was clipped by 2 bases and J by 0 bases, with 8 bases between them. Germline V gene data show CDR1 as SNHLY and CDR2 as FYNNEI. As DNA, the CDR3 is TGTGCCAGCAGTGAACTAGGGAGCTCCTACAATGAGCAGTTCTTC. It yields the protein CASSELGSSYNEQFF.

This chain joins TRBV5-4 and TRBJ1-2, with D hard to call. Germline CDR1 SGHNT, CDR2 YYREEE (reference sequence). Trimming pared 3 bases from V and 0 bases from J, leaving 15 bases between. The CDR3 covers 16 residues. The chain's CDR3 is CASSSQTAVANYGYTF. The CDR3 coding sequence is TGTGCCAGCAGCTCACAAACAGCAGTCGCTAACTATGGCTACACCTTC.

The chain employs TRBV19 and TRBJ2-1; perhaps TRBD1 as D (6 bases). This CDR3 comprises 16 residues. Germline V lookup: CDR1 LNHDA, CDR2 SQIVND (reference sequence). V lost 3 bases and J lost 3, with 15 bases in between. The CDR3 DNA reads TGTGCCAGTAGTATGAGGTTTGGACAGATCTACAATGAGCAGTTCTTC. Translated: CASSMRFGQIYNEQFF.

V is TRBV29-1 and J is TRBJ2-3, with 7 bases identical to TRBD2. Germline CDR1 reads SQVTM; CDR2 reads ANQGSEA. There are 13 residues in the CDR3. The V gene end was trimmed by 2 bases and the J gene end by 4 bases; junction bases not matched to a gene: 3. For the CDR3, the DNA is TGCAGCGTTGAATCGACTAGCCCAGATACGCAGTATTTT. This encodes CSVESTSPDTQYF.

For the CDR3, the DNA is TGTGCCAGCAGCTTATTGCTTAGCGGGAGGTCCGAGCAGTACTTC. It is translated as CASSLLLSGRSEQYF. The rearrangement joins TRBV7-2 to TRBJ2-7; TRBD2 aligns across 10 bases. The CDR3 sequence is 15 residues long. Germline-derived CDR1 and CDR2 are SGHTA and FQGNSA. The V segment lost 2 bases and the J segment 6 bases; nucleotides outside the gene matches: 7.

The V call is TRBV9, the J call TRBJ1-2, with 11 nucleotides matching TRBD1. The CDR3 contains 15 residues. Per the germline V gene, CDR1 is SGDLS and CDR2 is YYNGEE. The V segment lost 4 bases and the J segment 8 bases; nucleotides outside the gene matches: 10. The CDR3 sequence is CASSPGTGGGSGYTF. Here the CDR3 DNA reads TGTGCCAGCAGCCCCGGGACAGGGGGAGGTAGCGGCTACACCTTC. Drawing the rest from reference TRBV9 and TRBJ1-2, the complete variable domain is DSGVTQTPKHLITATGQRVTLRCSPRSGDLSVYWYQQSLDQGLQFLIQYYNGEERAKGNILERFSAQQFPDLHSELNLSSLELGDSALYFCASSPGTGGGSGYTFGSGTRLTVV.

The chain's CDR3 is CASSPGTGVNTGELFF. The CDR3 region has the DNA TGTGCCAGCAGTCCGGGGACAGGGGTGAACACCGGGGAGCTGTTTTTT. The chain joins TRBV6-6 to TRBJ2-2; 10 bases agree with TRBD1. Germline values: CDR1 MNHNY, CDR2 SVGAGI (reference sequence). J lost 1 base, V lost 5 bases, and 4 bases had no gene match. CDR3 length equals 16 residues.

The gene calls are TRBV27 and TRBJ2-1, with 7 bases lining up with TRBD1. Germline CDR1 MNHEY, CDR2 SMNVEV (reference sequence). Losses at the gene ends were 0 bases for V and 3 bases for J; bases not matched to a gene: 11. This CDR3 region has 18 residues. The CDR3 reads CASSLSITGTGDYNEQFF. The DNA of the CDR3 is TGTGCCAGCAGTTTATCGATAACCGGCACAGGGGACTACAATGAGCAGTTCTTC.

This clone was counted a single time. The chain joins TRBV4-2 to TRBJ2-1, with 7 nucleotides matching TRBD1. CDR1 is LGHNA and CDR2 is YNFKEQ in the germline V gene. J gave up 6 bases and V 4 bases, and 9 bases lay outside the gene matches. This CDR3 spans 15 amino acids. Here the CDR3 reads CASSPRDRQVNEQFF. The CDR3 coding sequence is TGTGCCAGCAGCCCCCGGGACAGACAAGTCAATGAGCAGTTCTTC.

The chain couples TRBV7-9 to TRBJ2-7; D could derive from TRBD1 or TRBD2 (5 bases each). In germline, CDR1 is SEHNR, CDR2 FQNEAQ (reference sequence). The CDR3 is 13 residues long. V dropped 5 bases and J dropped 6 bases, with 14 bases sitting between them. This chain's CDR3 is CASSPGPGGEQYF. CDR3 bases: TGTGCCAGCAGCCCGGGACCCGGTGGCGAGCAGTACTTC.

CDR3 sequence (DNA): TGTGCCAGCAGCGGGCGAGGGCCTCAAAAAGGGGAGACCCAGTACTTC. Its protein is CASSGRGPQKGETQYF. The chain couples TRBV9 to TRBJ2-5, with D possibly being TRBD2 (5 bases). The CDR3 consists of 16 residues. CDR1 is SGDLS, CDR2 YYNGEE, per germline. Trimming took 3 bases from V and 5 from J, leaving 20 bases between them.

This clone was recorded once. The V and J genes are TRBV13 and TRBJ2-5; possibly TRBD1 for D (7 bases). With 5 bases removed from V and 4 bases from J, the gap between germline ends came to 17 bases. This CDR3 has 15 residues. Germline lookup yields CDR1 PRHDT and CDR2 FYEKMQ (reference sequence). The CDR3 DNA follows: TGTGCCAGCAGCCCCCCCAGGGGGGTGGGAGAGACCCAGTACTTC. Translating gives CASSPPRGVGETQYF.